The rows below give T cell receptor beta chains drawn from one sample of a study of blood T cell repertoires in COVID-19. Sequencing was performed with immunoSEQ multiplex PCR; in TCRdb, only in-frame clones are kept and a portion is missing. The top ten hold under 20% of the sample, which has 100,000 or so clones, about four fifths seen once. Sequenced input: peripheral blood. The source of these receptors is a human donor in a cohort sampled during active COVID-19. CDR3s include the opening cysteine and the closing phenylalanine or tryptophan. D genes are given only for firm matches. Not all rows give a size; the values are once, few, many and, for expanded clones, a class.

length: 14; size: .; D: .; V: TRBV6-1; J: TRBJ1-2; DNA: TGTGCCAGCAGTGAGGGCCCTCACCGGGAGAGCTACACCTTC; CDR3: CASSEGPHRESYTF
length: 15; size: few; D: TRBD2; V: TRBV5-1; J: TRBJ2-7; DNA: TGCGCCAGCAGCCTACACTCTAGCGGGTCCTACGAGCAGTACTTC; CDR3: CASSLHSSGSYEQYF
length: 13; size: .; D: .; V: TRBV19; J: TRBJ1-5; DNA: TGTGCCAGTAGTATTTCAGTCAATCAGCCCCAGCATTTT; CDR3: CASSISVNQPQHF
length: 11; size: few; D: .; V: TRBV28; J: TRBJ1-1; DNA: TGTGCCAGCCCCCGAGGGACTGAAGCTTTCTTT; CDR3: CASPRGTEAFF
length: 17; size: .; D: .; V: TRBV5-1; J: TRBJ2-7; DNA: TGCGCCAGCAGCTTGGACCTTACAGGGACGGGATCCTACGAGCAGTACTTC; CDR3: CASSLDLTGTGSYEQYF
length: 15; size: .; D: .; V: TRBV5-1; J: TRBJ1-6; DNA: TGCGCCAGCAGCTTGGGACAGGATTTTAATTCACCCCTCCACTTT; CDR3: CASSLGQDFNSPLHF
length: 13; size: once; D: .; V: TRBV11-2; J: TRBJ1-3; DNA: TGTGCCAGCAGCCCAGGACAGAGAAACACCATATATTTT; CDR3: CASSPGQRNTIYF
length: 14; size: .; D: .; V: TRBV3-1/TRBV3-2; J: TRBJ1-1; DNA: TGTGCCAGCAGCCGTCTATCTTCGGAGACTGAAGCTTTCTTT; CDR3: CASSRLSSETEAFF
length: 15; size: .; D: TRBD1; V: TRBV5-1; J: TRBJ2-7; DNA: TGCGCCAGCAGCTTGGACTATGACAGGGCGGGCGAGCAGTACTTC; CDR3: CASSLDYDRAGEQYF
length: 15; size: .; D: .; V: TRBV5-1; J: TRBJ2-3; DNA: TGCGCCAGCAGCTTGGTGGGGCGGGGACCAGATACGCAGTATTTT; CDR3: CASSLVGRGPDTQYF
length: 15; size: .; D: TRBD1; V: TRBV28; J: TRBJ2-7; DNA: TGTGCCAGCAGTTTATTCGGGACAGGAGGGTACGAGCAGTACTTC; CDR3: CASSLFGTGGYEQYF
length: 15; size: .; D: .; V: TRBV9; J: TRBJ2-2; DNA: TGTGCCAGCAGCGTAGCCTACGCGAACACCGGGGAGCTGTTTTTT; CDR3: CASSVAYANTGELFF
length: 15; size: once; D: .; V: TRBV7-8; J: TRBJ1-3; DNA: TGTGCCAGCAGCTTAGACGGGGTGTCCGGAAACACCATATATTTT; CDR3: CASSLDGVSGNTIYF
length: 14; size: .; D: TRBD1; V: TRBV2; J: TRBJ2-7; DNA: TGTGCCAGTACTACCGGGACAGGGGCCTACGAGCAGTACTTC; CDR3: CASTTGTGAYEQYF
length: 15; size: once; D: TRBD1; V: TRBV6-5; J: TRBJ1-3; DNA: TGTGCCAGCAGTTATGCCGGGACAGGGGGCGACACCATATATTTT; CDR3: CASSYAGTGGDTIYF
length: 16; size: .; D: TRBD1; V: TRBV7-6; J: TRBJ2-2; DNA: TGTGCCAGCAGCCCCAGACAGGGGCAGGTCACCGGGGAGCTGTTTTTT; CDR3: CASSPRQGQVTGELFF
length: 13; size: .; D: TRBD1; V: TRBV18; J: TRBJ1-2; DNA: TGTGCCAGCTCGTCGGGACAGAACTATGGCTACACCTTC; CDR3: CASSSGQNYGYTF
length: 15; size: few; D: .; V: TRBV3-1/TRBV3-2; J: TRBJ2-7; DNA: TGTGCCAGCAGCCAAGTACATCACAGCTCCTACGAGCAGTACTTC; CDR3: CASSQVHHSSYEQYF
length: 15; size: .; D: .; V: TRBV5-6; J: TRBJ2-7; DNA: TGTGCCAGCAGCTTCGGCGGGACGGCCTCCTACGAGCAGTACTTC; CDR3: CASSFGGTASYEQYF
length: 14; size: .; D: .; V: TRBV19; J: TRBJ1-1; DNA: TGTGCCAGTAGTATAAGACAAATGAACACTGAAGCTTTCTTT; CDR3: CASSIRQMNTEAFF
length: 13; size: .; D: TRBD2; V: TRBV25-1; J: TRBJ2-7; DNA: TGTGCCAGCTGCCTTCTAGCGGGAGGCGAGCAGTACTTC; CDR3: CASCLLAGGEQYF
length: 13; size: .; D: .; V: TRBV9; J: TRBJ2-5; DNA: TGTGCCAGCAGCTCGAGTTTCCAAGAGACCCAGTACTTC; CDR3: CASSSSFQETQYF
length: 13; size: .; D: .; V: TRBV5-4; J: TRBJ2-5; DNA: TGTGCCAGCAGCTTGTCCCAGCAAGAGACCCAGTACTTC; CDR3: CASSLSQQETQYF
length: 14; size: .; D: .; V: TRBV5-1; J: TRBJ2-3; DNA: TGCGCCAGCAGCTTGGGGGGGACAAGGGATACGCAGTATTTT; CDR3: CASSLGGTRDTQYF
length: 12; size: once; D: .; V: TRBV12-3/TRBV12-4; J: TRBJ1-1; DNA: TGTGCCAGCAGAAGACAGAACACTGAAGCTTTCTTT; CDR3: CASRRQNTEAFF
length: 16; size: few; D: TRBD1; V: TRBV18; J: TRBJ1-3; DNA: TGTGCCAGCTCACCGGGACAGGGGCAATCTGGAAACACCATATATTTT; CDR3: CASSPGQGQSGNTIYF
length: 16; size: few; D: TRBD2; V: TRBV7-6; J: TRBJ2-7; DNA: TGTGCCAGCAGCTTAGAACCCGGGACTAGCGGGGGTGTGCAGTACTTC; CDR3: CASSLEPGTSGGVQYF
length: 12; size: .; D: .; V: TRBV3-1/TRBV3-2; J: TRBJ2-7; DNA: TGTGCCAGCAGCCGTCTAGGGGACGAGCAGTACTTC; CDR3: CASSRLGDEQYF
length: 17; size: .; D: .; V: TRBV15; J: TRBJ1-3; DNA: TGTGCCACCAGCAGAGGGGGCAGCCCCTCCTCTGGAAACACCATATATTTT; CDR3: CATSRGGSPSSGNTIYF
length: 11; size: .; D: .; V: TRBV15; J: TRBJ2-7; DNA: TGTGCCACCGGCGAAGGGAGCGAGCAGTACTTC; CDR3: CATGEGSEQYF
length: 15; size: .; D: TRBD2; V: TRBV16; J: TRBJ2-7; DNA: TGTGCCAGCAGCCAATCCGAGCGGGAGGGCTACGAGCAGTACTTC; CDR3: CASSQSEREGYEQYF
length: 15; size: .; D: .; V: TRBV18; J: TRBJ2-7; DNA: TGTGCCAGCTCACCCGGACAGATTACCTCCTACGAGCAGTACTTC; CDR3: CASSPGQITSYEQYF
length: 17; size: few; D: TRBD2; V: TRBV28; J: TRBJ2-5; DNA: TGTGCCAGCACCCTAGAAGGCGGGAGAGGACTTACCGAGACCCAGTACTTC; CDR3: CASTLEGGRGLTETQYF
length: 16; size: .; D: TRBD1; V: TRBV18; J: TRBJ2-7; DNA: TGTGCCAGCTCACCATCCGGGACAGGGGGAACCTACGAGCAGTACTTC; CDR3: CASSPSGTGGTYEQYF
length: 14; size: .; D: .; V: TRBV11-1; J: TRBJ2-5; DNA: TGTGCCAGCAGCCTAGGAGGGCGACAAGAGACCCAGTACTTC; CDR3: CASSLGGRQETQYF
length: 17; size: once; D: .; V: TRBV19; J: TRBJ2-7; DNA: TGTGCCAGTAGTATTACAGGGACATCATCTATCGTATACGAGCAGTACTTC; CDR3: CASSITGTSSIVYEQYF
length: 15; size: .; D: TRBD1; V: TRBV9; J: TRBJ2-2; DNA: TGTGCCAGCAGCGCTGGACAGGGGGGCACCGGGGAGCTGTTTTTT; CDR3: CASSAGQGGTGELFF
length: 13; size: .; D: .; V: TRBV7-3; J: TRBJ2-1; DNA: TGTGCCAGCAGCCCGGTTCCAGGGGCTGAGCAGTTCTTC; CDR3: CASSPVPGAEQFF
length: 15; size: .; D: .; V: TRBV15; J: TRBJ2-7; DNA: TGTGCCACCAGCAGACTCCGCAGGGCAGGTGACGAGCAGTACTTC; CDR3: CATSRLRRAGDEQYF
length: 13; size: .; D: .; V: TRBV5-1; J: TRBJ2-4; DNA: TGCGCCAGCAGCCCCAGCGGCAAAAACATTCAGTACTTC; CDR3: CASSPSGKNIQYF
length: 13; size: .; D: .; V: TRBV12-3/TRBV12-4; J: TRBJ2-5; DNA: TGTGCCAGCACCCGCGGCGCCCAAGAGACCCAGTACTTC; CDR3: CASTRGAQETQYF
length: 15; size: .; D: .; V: TRBV3-1/TRBV3-2; J: TRBJ2-3; DNA: TGTGCCAGCCAAAGGGGGGGCGGGACCACAGATACGCAGTATTTT; CDR3: CASQRGGGTTDTQYF
length: 14; size: .; D: .; V: TRBV3-1/TRBV3-2; J: TRBJ2-7; DNA: TGTGCCAGCAGCCGTCGTGGGGCCGAGACCGAGCAGTACTTC; CDR3: CASSRRGAETEQYF
length: 14; size: .; D: .; V: TRBV19; J: TRBJ1-6; DNA: TGTGCCAGTAGTATAGTGGGCAGCAATTCGCCCCTCCACTTT; CDR3: CASSIVGSNSPLHF
length: 15; size: .; D: .; V: TRBV7-6; J: TRBJ1-5; DNA: TGTGCCAGCAGCTTAGAGCAGGGTTTTGGTCAGCCCCAGCATTTT; CDR3: CASSLEQGFGQPQHF
length: 15; size: .; D: TRBD2; V: TRBV4-2; J: TRBJ2-2; DNA: TGTGCCAGCAGCCAAGTAGCGGGAGCGGTCGGGGAGCTGTTTTTT; CDR3: CASSQVAGAVGELFF
length: 12; size: .; D: .; V: TRBV5-5; J: TRBJ2-5; DNA: TGTGCCAGCAGCCGGGTCCAAGAGACCCAGTACTTC; CDR3: CASSRVQETQYF
length: 13; size: .; D: .; V: TRBV7-9; J: TRBJ1-2; DNA: TGTGCCAGCAGCTTACGGGGGGCAGTAGGCTACACCTTC; CDR3: CASSLRGAVGYTF
length: 15; size: .; D: .; V: TRBV28; J: TRBJ1-6; DNA: TGTGCCAGCAGTTTATATTTAGCGCATAATTCACCCCTCCACTTT; CDR3: CASSLYLAHNSPLHF
length: 13; size: .; D: TRBD1; V: TRBV7-9; J: TRBJ1-2; DNA: TGTGCCAGCAGCCGGGACAGGAGGGGGGGCTACACCTTC; CDR3: CASSRDRRGGYTF
length: 17; size: .; D: .; V: TRBV12-2; J: TRBJ2-6; DNA: TGTGCAAGTCGCCAGGACAGAACCCACTCTGGGGCCAACGTCCTGACTTTC; CDR3: CASRQDRTHSGANVLTF
length: 17; size: once; D: TRBD2; V: TRBV7-9; J: TRBJ2-5; DNA: TGTGCCAGCAGCTCCATTCCGGGACTAGGAATGGATAGCGCCCAGTACTTC; CDR3: CASSSIPGLGMDSAQYF
length: 16; size: .; D: TRBD1; V: TRBV5-1; J: TRBJ1-3; DNA: TGCGCCAGCAGCTTGGAAGGGACAGCCTCTGGAAACACCATATATTTT; CDR3: CASSLEGTASGNTIYF